This T cell receptor (beta chain) was captured by sequencing in a study of T cell clonality in common variable immunodeficiency. Study findings and constraints: CVID subjects shared fewer TCRbeta clones than healthy controls did. Reportedly, TCR beta sequences from common variable immunodeficiency showed fewer deletions and N-nucleotide insertions.

This clone was seen many times. Its antigen is unknown. The read terminates 3 residues before the CDR3 end, so the remaining end is supplied by the germline J gene. Sequencing used immunoSEQ multiplex PCR; TCRdb keeps in-frame clones, though not all of them. The data show tens of thousands of clones, with none appearing a single time. Germline CDR1 DFQATT, CDR2 SNEGSKA (reference sequence). The ends were cut back, 1 base at V and 2 bases at J, with 15 bases in the middle. The CDR3 covers 16 residues. This chain joins TRBV20-1 and TRBJ2-1; D might be TRBD2 (5 bases). The TCR sequence derives from a person between 18 and 75 years old in good health. The sample taken for sequencing was peripheral blood mononuclear cells. CDR3 residues: CSARVEGSATYNEQFF. The CDR3 DNA, read in part, is TGCAGTGCTAGAGTGGAAGGTAGCGCAACCTACAATGAG.